This T cell receptor beta chain was identified during a study of cytomegalovirus exposure and HLA in healthy donors. Study-wide results and caveats: The classifier, whose performance was assessed in both the original and validation cohorts, reportedly diagnosed cytomegalovirus status with high specificity and sensitivity. In vitro, three CMV-associated chains proved specific for CMV antigens.

Sequencing used immunoSEQ multiplex PCR; TCRdb keeps in-frame clones, though not all of them. The repertoire has 90,000 to 110,000 clones, 85% to 90% of them found once; the top ten carry more than 2%. As for this clone: Its antigen is not identified.

The receptor comes from a young woman in good health and CMV-seronegative. The sample was PBMCs.

CDR3 coding DNA: TGTGCCAGCAGTGACTCGTCACTATGGCGGCACAATGAGCAGTTCTTC. As protein: CASSDSSLWRHNEQFF. The chain recombines TRBV2 with TRBJ2-1; D call uncertain. The germline CDR1 and CDR2 sequences are SNHLY and FYNNEI. The CDR3 loop spans 16 amino acids. The germline V and J ends were trimmed by 3 bases and 5 bases, with 17 bases remaining between them.